The sequence of this TCR beta chain was determined in a study of identical twins. Template switching introduced a universal primer site, and the cDNA bore unique molecular identifiers. Using its own MiXCR run on the 5' RACE reads, TCRdb lists one record per CDR3 protein. This sample carries hundreds of thousands of distinct CDR3 sequences, around 7.5% of them seen once, and the ten largest clones take 1.6%. This clonotype was seen a handful of times. This sample was shared with a second study, whose subject was yellow fever vaccine responses in identical twins.

The receptor comes from a woman under 30 in good health. The sequenced sample consisted of PBMCs.

CDR3 DNA: TGTGCCAGCAGCTTGTTGACCCAAGAGACCCAGTACTTC. This gives the protein CASSLLTQETQYF. The chain joins TRBV5-4 to TRBJ2-5; D not certain. The CDR3 runs to 13 residues. Germline CDR1 and CDR2: SGHNT and YYREEE (reference sequence). The V end lost 1 base, the J end lost 1 base, and 5 bases lay between the germline ends.